One and the same sample provided the 26 T cell receptor beta chains below, sequenced in a study of human T cells and chemical hapten exposure. Time point described: patch test 2, 6 weeks after DPC sensitization. As to treatment: therapeutic diphenylcyclopropenone sensitization with weekly scalp DPC. TCRdb re-analysed the RACE reads in MiXCR, keeping a single row per CDR3 protein. The sample yields roughly 100,000 distinct CDR3 sequences, 9.3% seen once. The starting material was whole blood, obtained in connection with sensitization to the hapten diphenylcyclopropenone (DPC). The source of these receptors is a woman in her 40s with alopecia areata. Some clones in this sample may be carry-over from other donors' samples.

This clonotype has a count of ten or more. V and J are TRBV7-9 and TRBJ1-5; a weak D match, TRBD1 (5 bases). V was pared by 7 bases and J by 0 bases, with 10 bases between. The germline V gene has CDR1 SEHNR and CDR2 FQNEAQ (reference sequence). The CDR3 consists of 14 residues. The CDR3 sequence is CASTGRDSNQPQHF. The CDR3 DNA reads as TGTGCCAGCACGGGCAGGGATAGCAATCAGCCCCAGCATTTT.

This clonotype occurred a few times. The chain is built from TRBV21-1 and TRBJ2-3; TRBD1, as called in the table, went unchecked against the DNA. TRBV21-1 is listed as a pseudogene. The length of the CDR3 is 13 residues. DNA for the CDR3: TGTGCCAGCACTGAAGGGACGCGAGATACGCAGTATTTT. This sequence encodes CASTEGTRDTQYF.

This chain links TRBV9 with TRBJ2-3; a possible D gene is TRBD1 (5 bases). Per the germline V gene, CDR1 is SGDLS and CDR2 is YYNGEE. This CDR3 has 15 residues. The ends were cut back, 3 bases at V and 4 bases at J, with 15 bases in the middle. CDR3 DNA sequence: TGTGCCAGCAGCGCCAGGGCCCTCGTTCCAGATACGCAGTATTTT. This sequence encodes CASSARALVPDTQYF. Complete variable domain (other parts from reference TRBV9 and TRBJ2-3): DSGVTQTPKHLITATGQRVTLRCSPRSGDLSVYWYQQSLDQGLQFLIQYYNGEERAKGNILERFSAQQFPDLHSELNLSSLELGDSALYFCASSARALVPDTQYFGPGTRLTVL.

Many counts were recorded for this clonotype. The chain has TRBV12-3 or TRBV12-4 and TRBJ2-5; D may be TRBD2 (6 bases). V was cut by 2 bases and J by 4 bases, with 11 bases left in between. This CDR3 has 14 residues. CDR3 bases: TGTGCCAGCAGTTTATCACTAGCCGGAGAGACCCAGTACTTC. Translating gives CASSLSLAGETQYF.

Comments on this clonotype: Being one base from a much bigger clone, this may be a read error. As the CDR3 is not closed by the conserved phenylalanine or tryptophan, this likely results from a read error. The V and J genes are TRBV12-3 or TRBV12-4 and TRBJ1-1; the D is unclear. The CDR3 sequence is 14 residues long. The germline V and J ends were trimmed by 4 bases and 4 bases, with 13 bases remaining between them. CDR3 region: CASSSFISGTEAFY. The CDR3 DNA sequence: TGTGCCAGCAGTTCCTTTATCTCAGGCACTGAAGCTTTCTAT.

J is TRBJ2-1 and V is TRBV6-4; TRBD2 might be the D (6 bases). Germline V gene lookup returns CDR1 MRHNA and CDR2 SNTAGT. The CDR3 is 15 residues long. V lost 0 bases and J lost 0, with 6 bases in between. The DNA for the CDR3 is TGTGCCAGCAGTGACTCTAGCGGCTCCTACAATGAGCAGTTCTTC. Encoded protein: CASSDSSGSYNEQFF.

This clonotype has ten or more counts. The rearrangement links TRBV6-4 to TRBJ2-1; 7 bases agree with TRBD1. This CDR3 has 15 amino acids. V gave up 6 bases and J gave up 2 bases; unmatched junction bases: 7. CDR1 and CDR2 from the germline V gene are MRHNA and SNTAGT. The CDR3 sequence is CASSRDSDPYNEQFF. In nucleotides, the CDR3 is TGTGCCAGCAGCCGGGACAGCGATCCCTACAATGAGCAGTTCTTC.

The V and J genes are TRBV7-9 and TRBJ2-5; TRBD2 aligns across 9 bases. Germline loops: CDR1 SEHNR, CDR2 FQNEAQ (reference sequence). This CDR3 region has 20 residues. Trimming cost V 1 base and J 1 base; bases outside gene matches: 16. In DNA, the CDR3 is TGTGCCAGCAGCTTAGGACGGCTAGCGGGACCCTCTTTTCTCCAAGAGACCCAGTACTTC. Translating gives CASSLGRLAGPSFLQETQYF.

This clonotype was seen ten or more times. The genes are TRBV20-1 and TRBJ1-4, with TRBD1 identical over 8 bases. This CDR3 region has 15 residues. CDR1 and CDR2 (germline): DFQATT, SNEGSKA (reference sequence). V lost 0 bases and J lost 7; bases outside the gene matches: 7. CDR3 nucleotides: TGCAGTGCTAGAGATCAGGACAGGGAAGGTGAAAAACTGTTTTTT. Protein: CSARDQDREGEKLFF.

For the CDR3, the DNA is TGCGCCAGCAGCCAAGGCCTTAGCGGAAGAGGGTCGTACGAGCAGTACTTC. The encoded protein is CASSQGLSGRGSYEQYF. This chain links TRBV4-1 with TRBJ2-7, with TRBD2 as a possible D gene (6 bases). Germline values: CDR1 MGHRA, CDR2 YSYEKL. Trimming took off 1 base at V and 4 bases at J, with 20 bases between the two ends. This CDR3 contains 17 residues.

This clonotype was seen at least ten times. The chain links TRBV12-3 or TRBV12-4 to TRBJ2-3; D is uncertain. The CDR3 runs 15 residues. V lost 6 bases, J lost 0 bases, and 13 bases lay in between. CDR3 DNA sequence: TGTGCCAGCAGACTATCCAGGACCAGCACAGATACGCAGTATTTT. It encodes CASRLSRTSTDTQYF.

This clonotype showed up just a few times. This chain uses TRBV27 with TRBJ2-5; no clear D gene. This CDR3 contains 14 residues. The germline CDR1 and CDR2 sequences are MNHEY and SMNVEV (reference sequence). V dropped 5 bases and J dropped 5 bases, with 15 bases sitting between them. The CDR3 DNA is TGTGCCAGCAGTCCCCTGGGCGGAGCTGAGACCCAGTACTTC. This encodes CASSPLGGAETQYF.

The gene calls are TRBV20-1 and TRBJ2-4; possibly TRBD1 or TRBD2 for D (6 bases each). The ends were cut back, 6 bases at V and 6 bases at J, with 9 bases in the middle. Looked up from germline, CDR1 is DFQATT and CDR2 is SNEGSKA (reference sequence). CDR3 length: 11 amino acids. CDR3 sequence (DNA): TGCAGTGCCGGAGGGGGAAACATTCAGTACTTC. The encoded protein is CSAGGGNIQYF.

This clonotype was seen repeatedly, ten times or more. This chain uses TRBV7-8 with TRBJ1-2, with a tentative D call TRBD1 (5 bases). This CDR3 comprises 15 residues. CDR1 is SGHVS and CDR2 is FQNEAQ in the germline V gene. V shed 4 bases and J shed 2 bases, with 14 bases lying between them. CDR3 sequence (DNA): TGTGCCAGCAGCTCGGATTGGGGGGTGAACTATGGCTACACCTTC. It codes for CASSSDWGVNYGYTF.

There are many counts of this clonotype. The chain joins TRBV20-1 to TRBJ1-3; D might be TRBD1 (6 bases). V was clipped by 6 bases and J by 5 bases, with 11 bases between them. From germline, CDR1 is DFQATT and CDR2 SNEGSKA (reference sequence). The CDR3 is made up of 12 amino acids. CDR3 residues: CSARTDRNTIYF. The CDR3 nucleotides read TGCAGTGCCAGGACAGATCGAAACACCATATATTTT.

The chain joins TRBV27 to TRBJ2-7, with 9 bases that match TRBD2. Per the germline V gene, CDR1 is MNHEY and CDR2 is SMNVEV (reference sequence). The length of the CDR3 is 16 residues. Losses at the gene ends were 0 bases for V and 5 bases for J; bases not matched to a gene: 8. CDR3: CASSLSNWRGGNEQYF. As DNA, the CDR3 is TGTGCCAGCAGTTTATCGAATTGGCGGGGGGGCAACGAGCAGTACTTC.

V is TRBV27 and J is TRBJ2-5; perhaps TRBD2 as D (5 bases). This CDR3 has 15 amino acids. V dropped 3 bases and J dropped 2 bases, with 13 bases sitting between them. The germline gives CDR1 MNHEY, CDR2 SMNVEV (reference sequence). The CDR3 loop is CASSFEGLGQETQYF. In DNA, the CDR3 is TGTGCCAGCAGTTTTGAGGGCTTAGGGCAAGAGACCCAGTACTTC.

The gene calls are TRBV14 and TRBJ1-2; D gene ambiguous. Germline V gene data show CDR1 as SGHDN and CDR2 as FVKESK. The ends were cut back, 1 base at V and 5 bases at J, with 5 bases in the middle. The CDR3 is made up of 12 amino acids. The DNA for the CDR3 is TGTGCCAGCAGCCAAGCCCTTTATGGCTACACCTTC. Translated, it gives CASSQALYGYTF.

This clonotype came up many times. The CDR3 nucleotides are TGTGCCAGCAAGCTGGGGCGTTCGGTTACCTCGCGAGAGCCCCAGCATTTT. Translation gives CASKLGRSVTSREPQHF. The chain is built from TRBV6-2 or TRBV6-3 and TRBJ1-5, with a tentative D call TRBD1 (5 bases). V lost 7 bases and J lost 8, with 27 bases in between. Germline V gene data show CDR1 as MNHEY and CDR2 as SVGEGT. The CDR3 spans 17 residues.

Only a few counts were recorded for this clonotype. V gene TRBV3-1 combines with J gene TRBJ2-1; D is unresolved. CDR3 length equals 14 residues. Germline V gene data show CDR1 as LGHDT and CDR2 as YNNKEL (reference sequence). V lost 1 base and J 0 bases, leaving 4 bases between the germline ends. CDR3 in amino acids: CASSQGNSYNEQFF. CDR3 in DNA: TGTGCCAGCAGCCAAGGTAACTCCTACAATGAGCAGTTCTTC.

V is TRBV30 and J is TRBJ2-1; a possible D gene is TRBD2 (5 bases). Trimming pared 3 bases from V and 7 bases from J, leaving 13 bases between. This CDR3 comprises 13 residues. From germline, CDR1 is GTSNPN and CDR2 SVGIG (reference sequence). Here the CDR3 DNA reads TGTGCCTGGAGCAAGGACTCTGGGAATGAGCAGTTCTTC. The encoded protein is CAWSKDSGNEQFF.

Ten or more counts support this clonotype. This chain connects TRBV29-1 to TRBJ2-2, with TRBD1 identical over 7 bases. V shed 5 bases and J 2 bases; nucleotides not matched to a gene: 11. Germline loops: CDR1 SQVTM, CDR2 ANQGSEA. The CDR3 has 16 residues. The CDR3 region is CSVRNRGVGNTGELFF. The CDR3, as DNA: TGCAGCGTTCGGAACAGGGGCGTTGGAAACACCGGGGAGCTGTTTTTT.

DNA for the CDR3: TGTGCCAGCAGTTGGGGGCAGGCGAACCCCCAGTACTTC. Its protein is CASSWGQANPQYF. The chain links TRBV28 to TRBJ2-5; TRBD1 is a possible D gene (6 bases). The CDR3 contains 13 residues. V lost 4 bases, J lost 9 bases, and 15 bases lay in between. Germline CDR1 MDHEN, CDR2 SYDVKM. Using reference TRBV28 and TRBJ2-5 for the parts outside the CDR3, the full variable domain is DVKVTQSSRYLVKRTGEKVFLECVQDMDHENMFWYRQDPGLGLRLIYFSYDVKMKEKGDIPEGYSVSREKKERFSLILESASTNQTSMYLCASSWGQANPQYFGPGTRLLVL.

This clonotype was observed at least ten times. The V gene is TRBV4-1, the J gene TRBJ2-5, with D perhaps TRBD1 or TRBD2 (5 bases each). From germline, CDR1 is MGHRA and CDR2 YSYEKL. Between the trimmed V and J ends, which lost 0 bases and 4 bases, there was a span of 9 bases. This CDR3 comprises 14 residues. The CDR3 region is CASSQDGGSETQYF. Written as DNA, the CDR3 is TGCGCCAGCAGCCAAGATGGGGGTTCAGAGACCCAGTACTTC.

This clonotype was observed many times. The chain's CDR3 is CASSIIGTSAYEQYF. The CDR3 DNA reads as TGTGCCAGTAGTATTATTGGGACTAGCGCCTACGAGCAGTACTTC. This sequence joins TRBV19 and TRBJ2-7; 10 positions match TRBD2. The CDR3 is made up of 15 amino acids. Looked up from germline, CDR1 is LNHDA and CDR2 is SQIVND (reference sequence). V gave up 3 bases and J gave up 2 bases; unmatched junction bases: 4.

This chain connects TRBV10-3 to TRBJ1-3, with 7 nucleotides matching TRBD1. The length of the CDR3 is 15 residues. CDR1 is ENHRY, CDR2 SYGVKD, per germline. The junction had 4 bases not matched to a gene; V was cut back by 4 bases and J by 1 base. CDR3 sequence (DNA): TGTGCCATCAGTGGACCGGGACAGTCTGGAAACACCATATATTTT. Its protein product is CAISGPGQSGNTIYF.